Reported below is one T cell receptor (beta chain). Its antigen is as yet unknown. MiXCR was run by TCRdb on the 5' RACE reads, yielding one entry per CDR3 protein. The table includes about 340,000 distinct CDR3 sequences, under 25% detected once. This entry is derived from a study of T-cell memory formation after mild COVID-19. Whole-study context: TCR clustering was largely donor specific. Study-level results: Pre-infection memory showed some responding clones, and this suggested that cross-reactive memory joined. Confirmation of SARS-CoV-2 specificity was lacking for second-wave clones peaking day 37.

Germline lookup yields CDR1 MNHEY and CDR2 SVGEGT. CDR3 length: 15 residues. The V gene lost 5 bases and the J gene lost 5 bases, with 15 bases spanning the gap. V and J are TRBV6-2 or TRBV6-3 and TRBJ2-2, with D possibly being TRBD2 (5 bases). Sequencing input: PBMCs or a T cell subset sorted from them (not recorded which). The TCR sequence derives from a man aged 18 to 29 who had mild COVID-19 (a few samples of this study predate the infection). Cell type and time point are not known. CDR3 sequence: CASSPGSVATGELFF. The CDR3 DNA reads TGTGCCAGCAGTCCCGGTTCGGTAGCGACCGGGGAGCTGTTTTTT.